This entry features one T cell receptor (beta chain) sequence. With V trimmed by 7 bases and J by 4 bases, 8 bases remained unmatched. The CDR3 is 15 amino acids. Germline CDR1 MNHEY, CDR2 SVGAGI. The data are from a study of shared clonotypes between healthy human individuals. TCRdb keeps only in-frame clones here, not all; method: immunoSEQ multiplex PCR. Of 2,500,000 or so clones in the sample, roughly nine tenths are singletons; the top ten hold 0.11% to 0.15%. The healthy adult donors were HIV-negative and reported no recent acute infections or vaccinations. V gene TRBV6-5 combines with J gene TRBJ2-5; 11 positions agree with TRBD2. The origin of this receptor is a man younger than 30 in good health. Source material: naive CD4+ T cells sorted from blood. Subset: CD45RA+ positively selected. The CDR3 region has the DNA TGTGCCAGCAACGTAGCGGGAGGGCGCGGAGAGACCCAGTACTTC. It codes for CASNVAGGRGETQYF.